What follows is one T cell receptor beta chain and its context. The data were obtained in a study of early T cells in non-severe SARS-CoV-2 infection. TCRdb processed the 5' RACE reads anew with MiXCR; each CDR3 protein has one entry. The table lists fewer than 120,000 distinct CDR3 sequences, roughly 12% of them singletons. The ends were cut back, 3 bases at V and 1 base at J, with 13 bases in the middle. Germline CDR1 and CDR2: KGHSH and LQKENI. The CDR3 contains 16 residues. Sequenced material: whole blood, taken at baseline. The receptor was derived from an adult who was a healthcare worker with PCR-confirmed SARS-CoV-2 infection or an uninfected control (not recorded which). The chain couples TRBV18 to TRBJ1-5; D perhaps matches TRBD1 (6 bases). CDR3 protein: CASSPTSDRSNQPQHF. CDR3 bases: TGTGCCAGCTCACCTACTTCGGACAGAAGCAATCAGCCCCAGCATTTT.